Listed below are T cell receptor beta chains from one sample, sequenced in a study of shared clonotypes between healthy human individuals. The method was immunoSEQ multiplex PCR; TCRdb's version includes in-frame clones alone and lacks a portion of them. This sample has 2 million to 3 million clones, with over 85% found just once. Sample: naive CD4+ T cells from PBMCs. Source of these receptors: a young man in good health. Some clones in this sample may be carry-over from other donors' samples. CDR3s include the opening cysteine and the closing phenylalanine or tryptophan. A D gene is named only where the DNA matches it firmly. Clone size is given for some rows only: seen once, a few or many times, or a class if the clone is expanded.

TGTGCCAGCAACGGGCAGGACGCCTACGAGCAGTACTTC,CASNGQDAYEQYF,-,13,-,TRBJ2-7,TRBV28
TGCGCCAGCAGCCAAGATCCCCCAGCCCTGTACCAAGAGACCCAGTACTTC,CASSQDPPALYQETQYF,-,17,-,TRBJ2-5,TRBV4-1
TGCGCCAGCAGCCAAGATCCAAGCGGAACGAACACCGGGGAGCTGTTTTTT,CASSQDPSGTNTGELFF,-,17,-,TRBJ2-2,TRBV4-3
TGTGCCAGCAGCTTAGGCCTCAATCGGATGGGAACAGATACGCAGTATTTT,CASSLGLNRMGTDTQYF,-,17,-,TRBJ2-3,TRBV7-2
TGTGCCAGCACCCTGATAAAGGAGTTCTACTATGGCTACACCTTC,CASTLIKEFYYGYTF,-,15,-,TRBJ1-2,TRBV5-6
TGTGCCAGCAGCTCACAGCGTAGCTCCTACAATGAGCAGTTCTTC,CASSSQRSSYNEQFF,-,15,-,TRBJ2-1,TRBV11-2
TGCGCCAGCAGCCAAGAGTCCAGGGGGAACACCGGGGAGCTGTTTTTT,CASSQESRGNTGELFF,-,16,-,TRBJ2-2,TRBV4-1
TGTGCCAGCAGCCGACCCGACAGGGGGCACGGAGGCTACACCTTC,CASSRPDRGHGGYTF,-,15,TRBD1,TRBJ1-2,TRBV4-2
TGTGCCAGCAGCTTAAGGCGGGAGTCTCCCTACGAGCAGTACTTC,CASSLRRESPYEQYF,once,15,TRBD2,TRBJ2-7,TRBV11-1
TGCGCCAGCAGCTTGGCATCAGGGGAGGGGCAGACCCAGTACTTC,CASSLASGEGQTQYF,once,15,-,TRBJ2-5,TRBV5-1
TGCGCCAGCAGCTTGGATGCTACCGGGACTGCGCAAGAGACCCAGTACTTC,CASSLDATGTAQETQYF,-,17,-,TRBJ2-5,TRBV5-1
TGTGCCAGCAGCTTCCAGAATAACTACAATGAGCAGTTCTTC,CASSFQNNYNEQFF,-,14,-,TRBJ2-1,TRBV13
TGTGCCAGCAGTTTCCGGACTAGCGGGAGGTCGGAGGAATGGTATTTT,CASSFRTSGRSEEWYF,-,16,TRBD2,TRBJ2-3,TRBV28
TGTGCCAGCAGTTACCAGGAGGGGGCCCAAGAGACCCAGTACTTC,CASSYQEGAQETQYF,-,15,-,TRBJ2-5,TRBV6-6
TGCGCCAGCAGCTTGAAGCCCGGCGCCCCCTCCGGAGAGACCCAGTACTTC,CASSLKPGAPSGETQYF,-,17,-,TRBJ2-5,TRBV5-1
TGTGCTAGTGGACCGGGACAGGGGTATCGGGATGAGCAGTTCTTC,CASGPGQGYRDEQFF,-,15,TRBD1,TRBJ2-1,TRBV12-5
TGTGCCAGCAGCCGGGACTCCCAAGAGACCCAGTACTTC,CASSRDSQETQYF,-,13,-,TRBJ2-5,TRBV7-7
TGTGCCAGCAGCTTACAGGGGGCCCTTCCCTACGAGCAGTACTTC,CASSLQGALPYEQYF,-,15,TRBD1,TRBJ2-7,TRBV7-6
TGTGCCAGCTCCCAGGGGATGATCGATGGCTACACCTTC,CASSQGMIDGYTF,-,13,-,TRBJ1-2,TRBV18
TGTGCCATCAGTGACCCGGTTTTGGGATACTACGAGCAGTACTTC,CAISDPVLGYYEQYF,-,15,-,TRBJ2-7,TRBV10-3
TGTGCCAGCAGCCCACCACGACAGGGGAACCGGGAGCAGTACTTC,CASSPPRQGNREQYF,-,15,TRBD1,TRBJ2-7,TRBV28
TGTGCCAGCAGTTTAAGAGGGGCCCAGGGGATCTACGAGCAGTACTTC,CASSLRGAQGIYEQYF,-,16,-,TRBJ2-7,TRBV27
TGTGCCAGCACTAGGGGTGATTCACCCCTCCACTTT,CASTRGDSPLHF,-,12,-,TRBJ1-6,TRBV28
TGCGCCAGCAGCAACGCCGCGTACCAAGAGACCCAGTACTTC,CASSNAAYQETQYF,-,14,-,TRBJ2-5,TRBV5-1
TGTGCCAGCAGCGGGGCGGGCCTATACACCGGGGAGCTGTTTTTT,CASSGAGLYTGELFF,-,15,-,TRBJ2-2,TRBV5-5
TGCGCCAGCAGCCTCCGAACCCGTCTAGCGGGAGGCATACAAGAGACCCAGTACTTC,CASSLRTRLAGGIQETQYF,-,19,TRBD2,TRBJ2-5,TRBV4-1
TGTGCCAGCTCACCCTCTAGCACAGATACGCAGTATTTT,CASSPSSTDTQYF,once,13,-,TRBJ2-3,TRBV18
TGTGCCAGCAGTCCCTCCAGTTACTACGAGCAGTACTTC,CASSPSSYYEQYF,-,13,-,TRBJ2-7,TRBV27
TGTGCCAGCAACCCAGGTGGCAGGGGATTTGAGCAGTACTTC,CASNPGGRGFEQYF,once,14,-,TRBJ2-7,TRBV27
TGTGCCAGCGGAAAGGACTTTCGCTACGAGCAGTACTTC,CASGKDFRYEQYF,-,13,-,TRBJ2-7,TRBV27
TGTGCCAGCCAGTCGAACACTGAAGCTTTCTTT,CASQSNTEAFF,-,11,-,TRBJ1-1,TRBV27
TGTGCCATCAGTGACAGGTTCCTCGATAGCAATCAGCCCCAGCATTTT,CAISDRFLDSNQPQHF,-,16,-,TRBJ1-5,TRBV10-3
TGTGCCAGCAGCCGGGACCGATATCAGCCCCAGCATTTT,CASSRDRYQPQHF,few,13,-,TRBJ1-5,TRBV11-2
TGCGCCAGCAGCTTGGCGGGGGGGCGCGAGTCTGGGGCCAACGTCCTGACTTTC,CASSLAGGRESGANVLTF,-,18,TRBD2,TRBJ2-6,TRBV5-1
TGTGCCAGCAGCTATAATGACAGGGGAGACACTGAAGCTTTCTTT,CASSYNDRGDTEAFF,-,15,TRBD1,TRBJ1-1,TRBV7-9
TGTGCCAGCAGTTCCCTCGGGACAGGTCAAGAGACCCAGTACTTC,CASSSLGTGQETQYF,-,15,TRBD1,TRBJ2-5,TRBV27
TGTGCCAGCAGCCCGACTCCCGGGACAGGGGGCACGGGCGAGCAGTACTTC,CASSPTPGTGGTGEQYF,-,17,TRBD1,TRBJ2-7,TRBV7-3
TGTGCCAGCAATCGGCAGGGGTTGCCCCCCGGTGGCTACACCTTC,CASNRQGLPPGGYTF,-,15,-,TRBJ1-2,TRBV6-5
TGCGCCAGCAGGCCGGGACTAGCTTACAATGAGCAGTTCTTC,CASRPGLAYNEQFF,-,14,TRBD2,TRBJ2-1,TRBV5-1
TGTGCCAGTAGTACGTTACAGGGGTCGGAAGAGACCCAGTACTTC,CASSTLQGSEETQYF,few,15,TRBD1,TRBJ2-5,TRBV19
TGTGCCAGGCTTCTGCCGGGACCGCCTACGGAGCAGTACTTC,CARLLPGPPTEQYF,-,14,-,TRBJ2-7,TRBV19
TGCGCCAGCAGCATTAGCGGGAGGGGCACCGGGGAGCTGTTTTTT,CASSISGRGTGELFF,-,15,TRBD2,TRBJ2-2,TRBV5-1
TGTGCCAGCAGCCTCTCCAGCAGGGGGGATACGCAGTATTTT,CASSLSSRGDTQYF,-,14,TRBD1,TRBJ2-3,TRBV9
TGCAGCGTCCACGAGGGTGAGCAGTTCTTC,CSVHEGEQFF,once,10,-,TRBJ2-1,TRBV29-1
TGTGCCAGTAGCCCGAGGGACCTTTACCACGAGCAGTACTTC,CASSPRDLYHEQYF,-,14,-,TRBJ2-7,TRBV19
TGTGCCAGCAGCGCAGGGACAGAAGGCCTTAATGAAAAACTGTTTTTT,CASSAGTEGLNEKLFF,-,16,TRBD1,TRBJ1-4,TRBV7-2
TGTGCCAGCAGCGGCCGGCCAAGAGCAGTCAATGAGCAGTTCTTC,CASSGRPRAVNEQFF,once,15,-,TRBJ2-1,TRBV9
TGCGCCAGCAGCCCGGGTGGCGGGAGGTCACCCTACGAGCAGTACTTC,CASSPGGGRSPYEQYF,-,16,TRBD2,TRBJ2-7,TRBV5-1
TGTGCCAGCGGCTTGGTCGGGACCGAGGAAGGGGAGCTGTTTTTT,CASGLVGTEEGELFF,-,15,-,TRBJ2-2,TRBV9
TGCGCCAGCAGCTTGGTCGGAGGGGAGAATGAAAAACTGTTTTTT,CASSLVGGENEKLFF,-,15,-,TRBJ1-4,TRBV5-1
TGTGCCAGCAGCTTAGGGGACCTCCTCGTAAGTCAGCCCCAGCATTTT,CASSLGDLLVSQPQHF,-,16,-,TRBJ1-5,TRBV7-8
TGTGCCAGCTCACACACTCCCATAGCCCCCTCCTACGAGCAGTACTTC,CASSHTPIAPSYEQYF,-,16,-,TRBJ2-7,TRBV18
TGCGCCAGCAGCTTGGTATCTGGGGCTAACTCCTACGAGCAGTACTTC,CASSLVSGANSYEQYF,-,16,-,TRBJ2-7,TRBV5-1
TGCGCCAGCAGCTGGCGGGAGGGGCAAATGCAGTACTTC,CASSWREGQMQYF,-,13,TRBD2,TRBJ2-7,TRBV5-1
TGTGCCAGCAGCTTAGACAGGGTCAATCAGCCCCAGCATTTT,CASSLDRVNQPQHF,-,14,TRBD1,TRBJ1-5,TRBV28
TGTGCCAGTAGTATAATGCGGGAGGGCGCAGATACGCAGTATTTT,CASSIMREGADTQYF,-,15,TRBD2,TRBJ2-3,TRBV19